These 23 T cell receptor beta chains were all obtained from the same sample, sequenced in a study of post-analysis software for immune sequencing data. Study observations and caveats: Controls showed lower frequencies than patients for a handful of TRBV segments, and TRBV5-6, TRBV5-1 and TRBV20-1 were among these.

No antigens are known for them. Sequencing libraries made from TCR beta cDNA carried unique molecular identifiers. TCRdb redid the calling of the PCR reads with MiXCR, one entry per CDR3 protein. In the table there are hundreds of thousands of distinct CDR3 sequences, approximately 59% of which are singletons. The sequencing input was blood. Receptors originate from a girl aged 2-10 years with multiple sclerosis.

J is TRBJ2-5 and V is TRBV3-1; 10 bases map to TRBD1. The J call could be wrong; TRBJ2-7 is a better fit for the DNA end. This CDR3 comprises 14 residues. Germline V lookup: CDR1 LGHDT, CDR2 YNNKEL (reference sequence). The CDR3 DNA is TGTGCCAGCAGCCAAGGGGACAGGGGCTACGAGCAGTACTTC. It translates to CASSQGDRGYEQYF.

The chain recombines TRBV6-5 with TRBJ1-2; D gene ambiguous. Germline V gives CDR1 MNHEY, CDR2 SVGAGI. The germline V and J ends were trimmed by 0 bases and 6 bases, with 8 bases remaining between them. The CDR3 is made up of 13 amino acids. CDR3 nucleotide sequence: TGTGCCAGCAGTTACTCGCAGGTAGATGGCTACACCTTC. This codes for CASSYSQVDGYTF.

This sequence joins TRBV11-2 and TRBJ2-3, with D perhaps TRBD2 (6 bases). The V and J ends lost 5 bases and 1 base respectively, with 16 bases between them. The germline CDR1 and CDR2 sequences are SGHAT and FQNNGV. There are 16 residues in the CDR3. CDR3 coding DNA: TGTGCCAGCAGCCTGCGCCGGGACTTCCGCACAGATACGCAGTATTTT. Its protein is CASSLRRDFRTDTQYF.

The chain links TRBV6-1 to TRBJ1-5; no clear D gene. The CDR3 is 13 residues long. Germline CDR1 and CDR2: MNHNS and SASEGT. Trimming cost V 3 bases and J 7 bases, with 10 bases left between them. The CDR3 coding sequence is TGTGCCAGCAGTGAGGGCCAAGGCCAGCCCCAGCATTTT. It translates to CASSEGQGQPQHF.

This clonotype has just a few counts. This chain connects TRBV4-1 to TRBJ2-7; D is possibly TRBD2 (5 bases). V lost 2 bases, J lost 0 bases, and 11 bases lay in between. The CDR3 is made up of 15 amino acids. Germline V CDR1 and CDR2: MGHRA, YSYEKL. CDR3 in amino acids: CASSQNTGSSYEQYF. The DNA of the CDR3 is TGCGCCAGCAGCCAAAATACTGGGAGCTCCTACGAGCAGTACTTC.

The CDR3 protein is CSANRGGVQETQYF. CDR3 coding DNA: TGCAGTGCGAACCGCGGAGGCGTCCAAGAGACCCAGTACTTC. V is TRBV20-1 and J is TRBJ2-5; perhaps TRBD2 as D (5 bases). From germline, CDR1 is DFQATT and CDR2 SNEGSKA (reference sequence). The CDR3 spans 14 residues. Trimming took 6 bases from V and 1 from J, leaving 15 bases between them.

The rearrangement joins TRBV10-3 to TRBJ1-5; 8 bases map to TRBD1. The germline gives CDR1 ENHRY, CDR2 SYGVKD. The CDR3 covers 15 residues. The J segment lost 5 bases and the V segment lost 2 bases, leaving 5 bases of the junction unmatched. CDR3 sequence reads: CAISEARGRDQPQHF. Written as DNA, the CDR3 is TGTGCCATCAGTGAGGCCAGGGGGCGCGATCAGCCCCAGCATTTT.

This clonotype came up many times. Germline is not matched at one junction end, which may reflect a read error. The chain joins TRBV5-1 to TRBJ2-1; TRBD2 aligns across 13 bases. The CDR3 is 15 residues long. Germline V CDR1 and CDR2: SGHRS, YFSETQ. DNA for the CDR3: TGTGCCAGCAGTTCCGGACTAGCGGGGGACAATGAGCAGTTCTTC. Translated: CASSSGLAGDNEQFF. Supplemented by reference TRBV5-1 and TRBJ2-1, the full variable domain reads KAGVTQTPRYLIKTRGQQVTLSCSPISGHRSVSWYQQTPGQGLQFLFEYFSETQRNKGNFPGRFSGRQFSNSRSEMNVSTLELGDSALYLCASSSGLAGDNEQFFGPGTRLTVL.

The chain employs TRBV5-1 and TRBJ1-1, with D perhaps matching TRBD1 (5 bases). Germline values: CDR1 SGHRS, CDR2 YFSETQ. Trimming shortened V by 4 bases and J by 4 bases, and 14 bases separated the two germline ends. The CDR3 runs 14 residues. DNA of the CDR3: TGCGCCAGCAGCACCCCAGGGAAAGGCACTGAAGCTTTCTTT. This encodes CASSTPGKGTEAFF.

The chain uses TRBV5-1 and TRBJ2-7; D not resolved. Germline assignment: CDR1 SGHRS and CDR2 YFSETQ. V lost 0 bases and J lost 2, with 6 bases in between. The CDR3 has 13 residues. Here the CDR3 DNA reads TGCGCCAGCAGCTTGGAGGCAGCCTACGAGCAGTACTTC. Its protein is CASSLEAAYEQYF.

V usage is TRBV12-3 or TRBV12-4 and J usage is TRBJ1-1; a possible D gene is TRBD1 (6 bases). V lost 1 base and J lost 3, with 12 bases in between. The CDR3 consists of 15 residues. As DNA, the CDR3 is TGTGCCAGCAGTTTAGGTGGGGGGCGCCACACTGAAGCTTTCTTT. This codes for CASSLGGGRHTEAFF.

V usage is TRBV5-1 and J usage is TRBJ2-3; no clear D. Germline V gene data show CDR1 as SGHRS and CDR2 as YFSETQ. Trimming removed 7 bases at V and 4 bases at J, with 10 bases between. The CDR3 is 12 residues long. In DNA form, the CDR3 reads TGCGCCAGCCAAGAGACTGCAGATACGCAGTATTTT. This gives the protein CASQETADTQYF.

This chain's CDR3 is CASSFQILNEQFF. Written as DNA, the CDR3 is TGTGCCAGCAGCTTCCAAATTCTCAATGAGCAGTTCTTC. The chain carries TRBV7-2 and TRBJ2-1; unclear D gene. Germline V gene lookup returns CDR1 SGHTA and CDR2 FQGNSA. The length of the CDR3 is 13 residues. Trimming shortened V by 3 bases and J by 6 bases, and 9 bases separated the two germline ends. Based on the CDR3 plus reference TRBV7-2 and TRBJ2-1, the full variable domain is GAGVSQSPSNKVTEKGKDVELRCDPISGHTALYWYRQSLGQGLEFLIYFQGNSAPDKSGLPSDRFSAERTGGSVSTLTIQRTQQEDSAVYLCASSFQILNEQFFGPGTRLTVL.

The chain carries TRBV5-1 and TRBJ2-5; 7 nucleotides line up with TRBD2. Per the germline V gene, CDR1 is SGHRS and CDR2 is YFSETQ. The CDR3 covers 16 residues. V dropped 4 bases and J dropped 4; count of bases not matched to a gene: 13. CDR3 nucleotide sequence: TGCGCCAGCAGCCCCACCACGGGGGGTGGAGGAGAGACCCAGTACTTC. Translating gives CASSPTTGGGGETQYF. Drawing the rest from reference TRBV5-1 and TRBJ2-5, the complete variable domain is KAGVTQTPRYLIKTRGQQVTLSCSPISGHRSVSWYQQTPGQGLQFLFEYFSETQRNKGNFPGRFSGRQFSNSRSEMNVSTLELGDSALYLCASSPTTGGGGETQYFGPGTRLLVL.

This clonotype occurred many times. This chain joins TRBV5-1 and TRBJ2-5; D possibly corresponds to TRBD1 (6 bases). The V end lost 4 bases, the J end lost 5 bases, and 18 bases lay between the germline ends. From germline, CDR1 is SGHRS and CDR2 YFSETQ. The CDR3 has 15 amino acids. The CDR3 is CASSPATTGLETQYF. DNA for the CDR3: TGCGCCAGCAGCCCCGCAACGACAGGTTTGGAGACCCAGTACTTC. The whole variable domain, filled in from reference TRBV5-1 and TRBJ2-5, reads KAGVTQTPRYLIKTRGQQVTLSCSPISGHRSVSWYQQTPGQGLQFLFEYFSETQRNKGNFPGRFSGRQFSNSRSEMNVSTLELGDSALYLCASSPATTGLETQYFGPGTRLLVL.

The CDR3 DNA reads TGTGCCAGCAGTGGAAGGGGCGCTGAAGCTTTCTTT. This sequence encodes CASSGRGAEAFF. This chain joins TRBV7-9 and TRBJ1-1, with D possibly being TRBD1 (5 bases). The germline V gene has CDR1 SEHNR and CDR2 FQNEAQ (reference sequence). This CDR3 spans 12 amino acids. Trimming removed 6 bases at V and 6 bases at J, with 11 bases between.

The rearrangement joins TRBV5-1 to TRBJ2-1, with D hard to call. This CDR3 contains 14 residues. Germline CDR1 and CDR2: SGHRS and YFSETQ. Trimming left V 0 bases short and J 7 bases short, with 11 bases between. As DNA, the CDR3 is TGCGCCAGCAGCTTGGGAAGCCTTGGGAATGAGCAGTTCTTC. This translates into CASSLGSLGNEQFF.

CDR3 coding DNA: TGTGCCAGCAGCCCAGAGGAGGGGGGCGATGAGCAGTTCTTC. Amino acid sequence: CASSPEEGGDEQFF. This chain connects TRBV7-3 to TRBJ2-1; D could derive from TRBD1 or TRBD2 (6 bases each). Germline V gene lookup returns CDR1 SGHTA and CDR2 FQGTGA. Trimming removed 5 bases at V and 8 bases at J, with 16 bases between. There are 14 residues in the CDR3.

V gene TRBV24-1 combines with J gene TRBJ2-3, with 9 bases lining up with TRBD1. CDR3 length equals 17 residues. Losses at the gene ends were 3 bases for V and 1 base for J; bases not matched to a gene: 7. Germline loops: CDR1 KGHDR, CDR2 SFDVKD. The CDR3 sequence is CATSDPQGAEGTDTQYF. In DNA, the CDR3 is TGTGCCACCAGTGATCCACAGGGGGCAGAGGGCACAGATACGCAGTATTTT.

The CDR3 region is CASRSGVSSYEQYF. Here the CDR3 DNA reads TGTGCCAGCAGGTCGGGGGTTAGCTCCTACGAGCAGTACTTC. V gene TRBV6-5 combines with J gene TRBJ2-7; TRBD2 is a possible D gene (6 bases). Trimming left V 6 bases short and J 0 bases short, with 12 bases between. CDR3 length: 14 residues. Germline V CDR1 and CDR2: MNHEY, SVGAGI.

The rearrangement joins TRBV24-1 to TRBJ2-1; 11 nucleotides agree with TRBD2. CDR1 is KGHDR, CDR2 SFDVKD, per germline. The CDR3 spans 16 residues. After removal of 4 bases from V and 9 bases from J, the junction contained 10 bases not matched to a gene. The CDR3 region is CATSDPSRLAGSEQFF. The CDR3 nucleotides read TGTGCCACCAGTGACCCCTCGAGACTAGCGGGGAGTGAGCAGTTCTTC.

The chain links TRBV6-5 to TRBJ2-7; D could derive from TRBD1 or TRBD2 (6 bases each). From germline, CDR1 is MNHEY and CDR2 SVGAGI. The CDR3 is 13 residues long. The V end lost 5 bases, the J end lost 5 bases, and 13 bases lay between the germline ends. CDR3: CASSPTGAHEQYF. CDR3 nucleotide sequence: TGTGCCAGCAGTCCTACGGGGGCCCACGAGCAGTACTTC.

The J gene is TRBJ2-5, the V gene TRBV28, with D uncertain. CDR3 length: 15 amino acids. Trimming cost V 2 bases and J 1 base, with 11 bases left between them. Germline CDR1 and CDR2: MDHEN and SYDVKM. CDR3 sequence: CASSLRPPAQETQYF. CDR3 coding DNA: TGTGCCAGCAGTTTACGTCCCCCAGCCCAAGAGACCCAGTACTTC.